The 2 T cell receptor beta chains given below trace back to one sample, sequenced in a study of T cells in Graves' hyperthyroidism and ophthalmopathy. Using RNA transcripts as the source, TCR beta CDR3 regions were amplified. TCR CDR3 underwent first-round RT-PCR with the HTBI primer set. TCRdb passed the multiplex PCR reads through MiXCR, listing each CDR3 protein once. This sample has around 690,000 distinct CDR3 sequences; less than 25% occur once, and the top ten carry over 30%. Sequenced material: blood. The receptors were sampled from a man aged 30 to 45 with Graves' ophthalmopathy.

This clonotype was found a few times. This sequence joins TRBV9 and TRBJ2-7; the D is unclear. The CDR3 length is 13 residues. Germline lookup yields CDR1 SGDLS and CDR2 YYNGEE. Trimming shortened V by 0 bases and J by 5 bases, and 9 bases separated the two germline ends. CDR3 sequence (DNA): TGTGCCAGCAGCGTAGACCGTCGAGACGAGCAGTACTTC. It encodes CASSVDRRDEQYF.

The sample holds a few counts of this clonotype. The genes are TRBV20-1 and TRBJ1-2; D may be TRBD1 (6 bases). Trimming pared 5 bases from V and 0 bases from J, leaving 7 bases between. Germline values: CDR1 DFQATT, CDR2 SNEGSKA (reference sequence). CDR3 size: 12 residues. The CDR3 DNA reads TGCAGTGCTCACAGGGCTAACTATGGCTACACCTTC. Residues: CSAHRANYGYTF.